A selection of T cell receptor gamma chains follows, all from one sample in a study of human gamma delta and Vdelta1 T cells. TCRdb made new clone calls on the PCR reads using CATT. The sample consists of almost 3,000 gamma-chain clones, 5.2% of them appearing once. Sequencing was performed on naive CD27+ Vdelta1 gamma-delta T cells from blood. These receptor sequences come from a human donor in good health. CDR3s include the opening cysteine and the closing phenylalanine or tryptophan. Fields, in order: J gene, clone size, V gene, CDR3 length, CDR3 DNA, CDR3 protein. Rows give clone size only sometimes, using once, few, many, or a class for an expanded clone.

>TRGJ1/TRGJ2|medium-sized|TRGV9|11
TGTGCCTTGTGTTGCCATTATAAGAAACTCTTT
CALCCHYKKLF
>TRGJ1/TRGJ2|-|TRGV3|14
TGTGCCACCTGGGACAGGCCGCGTTATTATAGGAAACTCTTT
CATWDRPRYYRKLF
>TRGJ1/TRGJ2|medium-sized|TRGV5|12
TGTGCCACCTGGGACAGGGGATATAAGAAACTCTTT
CATWDRGYKKLF
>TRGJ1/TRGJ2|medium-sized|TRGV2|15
TGTGCCACCTGGGACGGGCCTCGGATTTATTATAAGAAACTCTTT
CATWDGPRIYYKKLF
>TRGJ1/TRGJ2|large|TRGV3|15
TGTGCCACCTGGGACAGGCTGGGGCACTTTCGTAAGAAACTCTTT
CATWDRLGHFRKKLF
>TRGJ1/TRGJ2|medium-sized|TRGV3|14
TGTGCCACCTGGGACAGGCTGGGGTATTATAAGAAACTCTTT
CATWDRLGYYKKLF
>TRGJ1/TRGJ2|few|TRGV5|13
TGTGCCACCTGGGACAGGCCGGCCGTTAAGAAACTCTTT
CATWDRPAVKKLF
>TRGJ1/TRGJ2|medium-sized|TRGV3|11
TGTGCCACCTGGTACCTTTATAAGAAACTCTTT
CATWYLYKKLF
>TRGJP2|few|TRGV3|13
TGTGCCACCTGGGACAGGAGTGATTGGATCAAGACGTTT
CATWDRSDWIKTF
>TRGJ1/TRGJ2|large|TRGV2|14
TGTGCCACCTGGGACGGTCCGAATTATTATAAGAAACTCTTT
CATWDGPNYYKKLF
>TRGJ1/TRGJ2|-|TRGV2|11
TGTGCCACCTGGGCACGGTATAAGAAACTCTTT
CATWARYKKLF
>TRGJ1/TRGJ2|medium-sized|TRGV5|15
TGTGCCACCTGGGACAGGCGTATAAATTATTATAAGAAACTCTTT
CATWDRRINYYKKLF
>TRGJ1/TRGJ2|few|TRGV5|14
TGTGCCACCTGGGACAGCCGGGCATATTATAAGAAAATCTTT
CATWDSRAYYKKIF
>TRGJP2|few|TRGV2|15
TGTGCCACCTGGGTCCAGTGGGGAAGTGATTGGATCAAGACGTTT
CATWVQWGSDWIKTF